The entry below gives a single T cell receptor beta chain sequence along with its context. This entry comes from a study of blood T cell repertoires in COVID-19. Overall study: The origin of the acute and convalescent COVID-19 samples was the United States, Italy and Spain. The cDNA or gDNA used as material had been derived from T cells, B-cell-depleted T cells, or PBMCs.

In the study's own analysis: Scientists estimated how many nucleated cells there were by amplifying reference gene primers. Assay: immunoSEQ multiplex PCR; the TCRdb copy retains only in-frame clones and omits some. The D gene and trimming were derived from the DNA, and the V and J assignments and clone size from that table. The sample includes 60,000 or so clones, over 75% of them seen just once. Germline V gene lookup returns CDR1 KGHSH and CDR2 LQKENI. This CDR3 region has 15 residues. Trimming took 0 bases from V and 8 from J, leaving 16 bases between them. This TCR came from a woman aged 60 to 75 with active COVID-19. The sequencing input was peripheral blood. The chain carries TRBV18 and TRBJ1-2; D gene ambiguous. Here the CDR3 reads CASSPPGGGPRGYTF. CDR3 DNA: TGTGCCAGCTCACCACCGGGTGGCGGGCCTAGAGGCTACACCTTC.